The clone carrying this T cell receptor beta chain was counted at least ten times. TCRdb re-called the reads with MiXCR, one entry per CDR3 protein. The repertoire holds 65,000 to 90,000 distinct CDR3 sequences, with about 4.2% as singletons. These data are taken from a study of T cell repertoires in cytomegalovirus infection. Trimming cost V 8 bases and J 5 bases, with 11 bases left between them. The germline V gene encodes CDR1 SGHTA and CDR2 FQGNSA. This CDR3 is built from 12 residues. This sequence joins TRBV7-2 and TRBJ2-3; no clear D. The sample comprised PBMCs. The receptor's source is a human donor in good health (CMV status not recorded). Some clones in this sample may be carry-over from other donors' samples. The CDR3 protein is CASGRSQDTQYF. Here the CDR3 DNA reads TGTGCCAGCGGGCGGTCCCAAGATACGCAGTATTTT. The full variable domain, rest sourced from reference TRBV7-2 and TRBJ2-3, is GAGVSQSPSNKVTEKGKDVELRCDPISGHTALYWYRQSLGQGLEFLIYFQGNSAPDKSGLPSDRFSAERTGGSVSTLTIQRTQQEDSAVYLCASGRSQDTQYFGPGTRLTVL.